This TCR beta chain was documented in a study of blood T cell repertoires in COVID-19. Study-level information: The United States, Italy and Spain provided the acute and convalescent COVID-19 samples. The analysed material was cDNA or gDNA that came from T cells, B-cell-depleted T cells, or PBMCs.

Original processing methods: Reference gene primers were amplified, and this amplification served to estimate nucleated cell counts. Sequencing was performed with immunoSEQ multiplex PCR; in TCRdb, only in-frame clones are kept and a portion is missing. V and J calls plus clone size are reproduced from that table; the DNA served to infer D and trimming. The sample has 300,000 to 400,000 clones; around nine tenths are singletons. CDR3 size: 14 residues. Losses at the gene ends were 6 bases for V and 6 bases for J; bases not matched to a gene: 8. Germline CDR1 SGHAT, CDR2 FQNNGV. Seattle researchers signed up patients amid active infection and tracked them longitudinally.

What was sequenced was peripheral blood. J is TRBJ2-1 and V is TRBV11-2; 7 bases map to TRBD1. The clonotype originates from a woman aged 65 to 85 with COVID-19, enrolled during active disease. CDR3 protein: CASSSRTGSNEQFF. For the CDR3, the DNA is TGTGCCAGCAGTTCCCGGACAGGCAGCAATGAGCAGTTCTTC.